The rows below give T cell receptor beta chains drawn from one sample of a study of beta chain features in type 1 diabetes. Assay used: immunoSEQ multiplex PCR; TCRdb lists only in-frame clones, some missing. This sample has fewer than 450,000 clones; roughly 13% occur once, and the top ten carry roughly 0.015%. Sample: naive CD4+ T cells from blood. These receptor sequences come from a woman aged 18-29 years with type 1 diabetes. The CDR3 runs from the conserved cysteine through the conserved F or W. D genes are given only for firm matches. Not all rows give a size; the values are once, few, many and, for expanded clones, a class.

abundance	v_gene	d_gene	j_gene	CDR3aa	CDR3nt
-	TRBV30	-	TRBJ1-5	CAWTRGNSNQPQHF	TGTGCCTGGACCAGGGGCAATAGCAATCAGCCCCAGCATTTT
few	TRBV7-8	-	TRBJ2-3	CASSPPARDTQYF	TGTGCCAGCAGCCCCCCCGCCAGGGATACGCAGTATTTT
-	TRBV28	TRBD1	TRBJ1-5	CASSFTGAGNQPQHF	TGTGCCAGCAGTTTTACAGGGGCAGGCAATCAGCCCCAGCATTTT
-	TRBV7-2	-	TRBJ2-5	CASSQQETQYF	TGTGCCAGCAGCCAACAAGAGACCCAGTACTTC
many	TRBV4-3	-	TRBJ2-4	CASSQDLAKNIQYF	TGCGCCAGCAGCCAAGATCTAGCCAAAAACATTCAGTACTTC
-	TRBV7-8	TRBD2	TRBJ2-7	CASSPGLAGLPAGEQYF	TGTGCCAGCAGCCCGGGACTAGCGGGCCTTCCAGCGGGGGAGCAGTACTTC
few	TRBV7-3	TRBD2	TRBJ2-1	CASSLGTSGRTNEQFF	TGTGCCAGCAGCTTGGGGACTAGCGGGAGGACCAATGAGCAGTTCTTC
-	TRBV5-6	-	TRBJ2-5	CASTQQGRRGETQYF	TGTGCCAGCACGCAACAGGGGAGGCGAGGAGAGACCCAGTACTTC
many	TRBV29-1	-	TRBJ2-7	CSVEVQNYEQYF	TGCAGCGTTGAAGTCCAAAACTACGAGCAGTACTTC
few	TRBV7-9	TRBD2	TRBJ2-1	CASSLGLAGVGNEQFF	TGTGCCAGCAGCCTGGGACTAGCGGGGGTGGGCAATGAGCAGTTCTTC
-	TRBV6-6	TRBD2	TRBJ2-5	CAIGGGRQETQYF	TGTGCCATTGGGGGAGGGCGTCAGGAGACCCAGTACTTC
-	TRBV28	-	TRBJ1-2	CASSQGGHNYGYTF	TGTGCCAGCAGTCAGGGAGGGCATAACTATGGCTACACCTTC
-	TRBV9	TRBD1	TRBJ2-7	CASSPGQGRYEQYF	TGTGCCAGCAGCCCCGGACAGGGGAGATACGAGCAGTACTTC
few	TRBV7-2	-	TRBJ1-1	CASSLTRGRNTEAFF	TGTGCCAGCAGCCTTACCAGGGGAAGAAACACTGAAGCTTTCTTT
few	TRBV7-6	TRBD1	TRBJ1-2	CASSLATGGGRGYTF	TGTGCCAGCAGCTTAGCGACAGGGGGCGGTCGGGGCTACACCTTC
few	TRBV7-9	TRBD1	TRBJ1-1	CASSAQGTEAFF	TGTGCCAGCAGCGCACAGGGGACTGAAGCTTTCTTT
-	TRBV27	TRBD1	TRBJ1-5	CASSPRTGSDYQPQHF	TGTGCCAGCAGTCCCCGGACAGGGTCGGATTATCAGCCCCAGCATTTT
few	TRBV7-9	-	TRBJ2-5	CASSLGDRRVKETQYF	TGTGCCAGCAGCTTAGGTGATCGGAGAGTAAAAGAGACCCAGTACTTC
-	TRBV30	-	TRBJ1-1	CAWAPGTEAFF	TGTGCCTGGGCCCCCGGGACAGAAGCTTTCTTT
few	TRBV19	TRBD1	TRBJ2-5	CASRRPGGETQYF	TGTGCCAGTAGAAGACCAGGGGGAGAGACCCAGTACTTC
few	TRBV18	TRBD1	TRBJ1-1	CASSPIGTVNTEAFF	TGTGCCAGCTCACCAATCGGGACAGTGAACACTGAAGCTTTCTTT
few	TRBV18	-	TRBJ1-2	CASSPPWGRRYGYTF	TGTGCCAGCTCACCACCGTGGGGCCGGAGATATGGCTACACCTTC
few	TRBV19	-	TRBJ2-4	CASTIGGQKNIQYF	TGTGCCAGTACCATAGGAGGACAGAAAAACATTCAGTACTTC
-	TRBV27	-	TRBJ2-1	CASSLPRAFYNEQFF	TGTGCCAGCAGTTTACCCAGGGCTTTCTACAATGAGCAGTTCTTC
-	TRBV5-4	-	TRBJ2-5	CASSHGTHQETQYF	TGTGCCAGCAGCCACGGGACACACCAAGAGACCCAGTACTTC
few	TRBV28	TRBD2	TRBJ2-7	CASSGLAYEQYF	TGTGCCAGCAGCGGACTAGCCTACGAGCAGTACTTC
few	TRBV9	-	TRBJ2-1	CASSVEDSFEGDEQFF	TGTGCCAGCAGCGTAGAGGACAGCTTCGAGGGGGATGAGCAGTTCTTC
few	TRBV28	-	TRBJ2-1	CATLLPGEQQFF	TGTGCCACCCTACTCCCGGGGGAACAGCAGTTCTTC
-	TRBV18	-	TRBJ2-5	CASSPGEAETQYF	TGTGCCAGCTCACCGGGGGAGGCGGAGACCCAGTACTTC
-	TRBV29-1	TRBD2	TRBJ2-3	CSVVTGGGGDTQYF	TGCAGCGTTGTTACGGGAGGAGGCGGAGATACGCAGTATTTT
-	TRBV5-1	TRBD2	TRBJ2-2	CASSLYGLAGPNTGELFF	TGCGCCAGCAGCTTGTATGGACTAGCGGGACCGAACACCGGGGAGCTGTTTTTT
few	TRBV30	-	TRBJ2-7	CAWSVRGMSSYEQYF	TGTGCCTGGAGTGTACGAGGAATGAGCTCCTACGAGCAGTACTTC
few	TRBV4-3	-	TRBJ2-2	CASSQDGVGGGEYRELFF	TGCGCCAGCAGCCAAGATGGGGTAGGAGGGGGCGAGTACAGGGAGCTGTTTTTT
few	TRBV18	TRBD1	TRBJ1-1	CASSPKTGGNRGNTEAFF	TGTGCCAGCTCACCGAAGACAGGGGGAAATCGAGGGAACACTGAAGCTTTCTTT
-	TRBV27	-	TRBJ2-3	CASGPFQGPSDTQYF	TGTGCCAGCGGCCCGTTCCAGGGGCCCTCTGATACGCAGTATTTT
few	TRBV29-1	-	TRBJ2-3	CSVTRLGGLKYF	TGCAGCGTGACCCGACTAGGAGGGCTTAAGTATTTT
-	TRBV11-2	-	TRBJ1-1	CASRVPFRGYEAFF	TGTGCCAGCAGAGTCCCGTTTCGGGGATATGAAGCTTTCTTT
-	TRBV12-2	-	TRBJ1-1	CASRPRLPRVNTEAFF	TGTGCAAGTCGCCCCCGGTTACCCAGGGTGAACACTGAAGCTTTCTTT
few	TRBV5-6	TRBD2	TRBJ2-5	CASSLAGGKQETQYF	TGTGCCAGCAGCTTGGCGGGGGGGAAACAAGAGACCCAGTACTTC
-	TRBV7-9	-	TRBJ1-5	CASSLEGGQPQHF	TGTGCCAGCAGCTTAGAGGGAGGTCAGCCCCAGCATTTT
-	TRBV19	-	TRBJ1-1	CASTATLNTEAFF	TGTGCCAGTACCGCGACATTGAACACTGAAGCTTTCTTT
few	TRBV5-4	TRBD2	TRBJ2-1	CASSSDIRDYRLNEQFF	TGTGCCAGCAGCTCAGACATACGGGACTATCGCTTAAATGAGCAGTTCTTC
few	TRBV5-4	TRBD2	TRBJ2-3	CASSPTGGPTDTQYF	TGTGCCAGCAGTCCTACGGGAGGGCCCACAGATACGCAGTATTTT
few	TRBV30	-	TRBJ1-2	CAWNQAADYGYTF	TGTGCCTGGAATCAGGCAGCTGACTATGGCTACACCTTC